This is a list of T cell receptor beta chains from one sample in a study of graft-versus-host responses after intestinal transplantation. Sequencing was performed with immunoSEQ multiplex PCR; in TCRdb, only in-frame clones are kept and a portion is missing. The repertoire consists of 84,000 or so clones, with around nine tenths occurring once and the leading ten covering under 9.5%. Antigens for these TCRs are unknown. The input for sequencing was unstimulated CD8+ T cells sorted from spleen or lymph node cells, taken before transplant. The receptor source for this set is a human donor who was the organ donor for an intestinal transplant. Each CDR3 is given with its conserved first and last residue. The D gene is left open where the match is weak. Where a row states a size, it is once, few, many or the class of an expanded clone; other rows omit it.

j_gene: TRBJ2-3
v_gene: TRBV7-9
len: 18
abundance: .
d_gene: .
CDR3nt: TGTGCCAGCAGCGATGAATGGACCGGAAAATGGGGGACAGATACGCAGTATTTT
CDR3aa: CASSDEWTGKWGTDTQYF

j_gene: TRBJ2-1
v_gene: TRBV6-5
len: 13
abundance: once
d_gene: .
CDR3nt: TGTGCCAGCAGTGAAGCGCCGGGACATATCTGGTTCTTC
CDR3aa: CASSEAPGHIWFF

j_gene: TRBJ1-2
v_gene: TRBV6-5
len: 12
abundance: .
d_gene: .
CDR3nt: TGTGCCAGCTCCCCGGGATACGATGGCTACACCTTC
CDR3aa: CASSPGYDGYTF

j_gene: TRBJ1-6
v_gene: TRBV9
len: 13
abundance: .
d_gene: .
CDR3nt: TGTGCCAGCAGCCCCTGGGTGGATTCACCCCTCCACTTT
CDR3aa: CASSPWVDSPLHF

j_gene: TRBJ2-2
v_gene: TRBV5-1
len: 17
abundance: .
d_gene: TRBD1
CDR3nt: TGCGCCAGCAGCCATGACAGGACAGGGCCGAACACCGGGGAGCTGTTTTTT
CDR3aa: CASSHDRTGPNTGELFF

j_gene: TRBJ1-1
v_gene: TRBV20-1
len: 11
abundance: once
d_gene: .
CDR3nt: TGCAGCGCGGGTCGGAGGACTGAAGCTTTCTTT
CDR3aa: CSAGRRTEAFF

j_gene: TRBJ2-3
v_gene: TRBV6-4
len: 14
abundance: medium-sized
d_gene: TRBD2
CDR3nt: TGTGCCAGCAGTGACAGCGGGGGGGCAGATACGCAGTATTTT
CDR3aa: CASSDSGGADTQYF

j_gene: TRBJ2-5
v_gene: TRBV10-3
len: 15
abundance: .
d_gene: .
CDR3nt: TGTGCCATAGGGGCAGCAGGGGCAGTTGAAGAGACCCAGTACTTC
CDR3aa: CAIGAAGAVEETQYF

j_gene: TRBJ2-2
v_gene: TRBV11-2
len: 15
abundance: .
d_gene: .
CDR3nt: TGTGCCAGCAGCCCCCCGGACAGACCTGACGGGGAGCTGTTTTTT
CDR3aa: CASSPPDRPDGELFF

j_gene: TRBJ1-2
v_gene: TRBV5-1
len: 14
abundance: .
d_gene: .
CDR3nt: TGCGCCAGCAGCCCTTGGTCCACGGTCTATGGCTACACCTTC
CDR3aa: CASSPWSTVYGYTF

j_gene: TRBJ2-2
v_gene: TRBV9
len: 16
abundance: .
d_gene: TRBD2
CDR3nt: TGTGCCAGCAGCGTATACGGGACTATGGGCGGCGGGGAGCTGTTTTTT
CDR3aa: CASSVYGTMGGGELFF

j_gene: TRBJ2-1
v_gene: TRBV5-1
len: 15
abundance: .
d_gene: .
CDR3nt: TGCGCCAGCAGCTTGGTAGCGCCAGCCTACAATGAGCAGTTCTTC
CDR3aa: CASSLVAPAYNEQFF

j_gene: TRBJ2-7
v_gene: TRBV11-3
len: 18
abundance: .
d_gene: TRBD1
CDR3nt: TGTGCCAGCAGTGACAACGGGACAGGGGGCTTGCCCTCCTACGAGCAGTACTTC
CDR3aa: CASSDNGTGGLPSYEQYF

j_gene: TRBJ1-5
v_gene: TRBV7-2
len: 15
abundance: .
d_gene: .
CDR3nt: TGTGCCAGCAGCTTAGCGACTGTTAGCAATCAGCCCCAGCATTTT
CDR3aa: CASSLATVSNQPQHF

j_gene: TRBJ2-1
v_gene: TRBV6-1
len: 13
abundance: .
d_gene: .
CDR3nt: TGTGCCAGCAGGGGGAGGGGGTACAATGAGCAGTTCTTC
CDR3aa: CASRGRGYNEQFF

j_gene: TRBJ2-7
v_gene: TRBV2
len: 15
abundance: once
d_gene: .
CDR3nt: TGTGCCAGCATCGAACCGAGGACGGGCAACTACGAGCAGTACTTC
CDR3aa: CASIEPRTGNYEQYF

j_gene: TRBJ2-2
v_gene: TRBV4-1
len: 14
abundance: .
d_gene: .
CDR3nt: TGCGCCAGCAGCCATTCGGCAAACACCGGGGAGCTGTTTTTT
CDR3aa: CASSHSANTGELFF

j_gene: TRBJ2-7
v_gene: TRBV5-4
len: 14
abundance: .
d_gene: .
CDR3nt: TGTGCCAGCAGTCATCAGGGAAAGCCCTACGAGCAGTACTTC
CDR3aa: CASSHQGKPYEQYF

j_gene: TRBJ2-5
v_gene: TRBV11-3
len: 12
abundance: .
d_gene: TRBD2
CDR3nt: TGTGCCGCGGGGGGGACGGAAGAGACCCAGTACTTC
CDR3aa: CAAGGTEETQYF

j_gene: TRBJ2-7
v_gene: TRBV28
len: 17
abundance: .
d_gene: TRBD1
CDR3nt: TGTGCCAGCAGTTTGCCCGGGGGGGACAGGGGGCGATACGAGCAGTACTTC
CDR3aa: CASSLPGGDRGRYEQYF

j_gene: TRBJ2-1
v_gene: TRBV30
len: 14
abundance: .
d_gene: .
CDR3nt: TGTGCCTGGAAGAGGACTGGGGGGCGGGATGAGCAGTTCTTC
CDR3aa: CAWKRTGGRDEQFF

j_gene: TRBJ1-5
v_gene: TRBV6-6
len: 13
abundance: .
d_gene: .
CDR3nt: TGTGCCAGCTGGATGTATAGCAATCAGCCCCAGCATTTT
CDR3aa: CASWMYSNQPQHF

j_gene: TRBJ1-1
v_gene: TRBV25-1
len: 13
abundance: .
d_gene: .
CDR3nt: TGTGCCAGCGATTCGAGAGGGGGCACTGAAGCTTTCTTT
CDR3aa: CASDSRGGTEAFF

j_gene: TRBJ1-1
v_gene: TRBV7-2
len: 16
abundance: .
d_gene: TRBD1
CDR3nt: TGTGCCAGCAGAAAAAGGACAGGATCTATGAACACTGAAGCTTTCTTT
CDR3aa: CASRKRTGSMNTEAFF

j_gene: TRBJ1-2
v_gene: TRBV2
len: 12
abundance: once
d_gene: .
CDR3nt: TGTGCCAGCGTGGGCGGGGAGCGGGGCTACACCTTC
CDR3aa: CASVGGERGYTF

j_gene: TRBJ1-2
v_gene: TRBV6-1
len: 13
abundance: .
d_gene: TRBD1
CDR3nt: TGTGCCAGCTGGACAGGGGATTACTATGGCTACACCTTC
CDR3aa: CASWTGDYYGYTF

j_gene: TRBJ2-1
v_gene: TRBV15
len: 13
abundance: .
d_gene: .
CDR3nt: TGTGCCACCAGCAGAGATAGGAGCGTCGGGCAGTTCTTC
CDR3aa: CATSRDRSVGQFF

j_gene: TRBJ2-7
v_gene: TRBV29-1
len: 14
abundance: .
d_gene: .
CDR3nt: TGCAGCGCCCTCAGCGCGCGCCAATCCTACGAGCAGTACTTC
CDR3aa: CSALSARQSYEQYF

j_gene: TRBJ2-7
v_gene: TRBV6-4
len: 14
abundance: .
d_gene: .
CDR3nt: TGTGCCAGCAGTGCAAGGGCTGATTGGGGCGAGCAGTACTTC
CDR3aa: CASSARADWGEQYF

j_gene: TRBJ1-2
v_gene: TRBV7-9
len: 15
abundance: few
d_gene: TRBD1
CDR3nt: TGTGCCAGCAGCTTATCCGGACAGGGAGGCTATGGCTACACCTTC
CDR3aa: CASSLSGQGGYGYTF

j_gene: TRBJ2-7
v_gene: TRBV4-2
len: 13
abundance: .
d_gene: .
CDR3nt: TGTGCCAGCAGCCAGGGGGCCTCCTACGAGCAGTACTTC
CDR3aa: CASSQGASYEQYF

j_gene: TRBJ1-5
v_gene: TRBV25-1
len: 14
abundance: .
d_gene: TRBD1
CDR3nt: TGTGCCAGCAGTGAAGGGACAGGGACTCAGCCCCAGCATTTT
CDR3aa: CASSEGTGTQPQHF

j_gene: TRBJ2-7
v_gene: TRBV7-3
len: 14
abundance: .
d_gene: TRBD2
CDR3nt: TGTGCCAGCAGCTTCGCGGGGGGTGCCTACGAGCAGTACTTC
CDR3aa: CASSFAGGAYEQYF

j_gene: TRBJ1-2
v_gene: TRBV9
len: 16
abundance: .
d_gene: TRBD1
CDR3nt: TGTGCCAGCAGCGTAGCTTGGACAGGGTTTCCCTATGGCTACACCTTC
CDR3aa: CASSVAWTGFPYGYTF

j_gene: TRBJ2-7
v_gene: TRBV9
len: 15
abundance: once
d_gene: .
CDR3nt: TGTGCCAGCAGCGTAGGGACTGCGGGTGAGGGCGAGCAGTACTTC
CDR3aa: CASSVGTAGEGEQYF

j_gene: TRBJ2-1
v_gene: TRBV7-3
len: 16
abundance: .
d_gene: TRBD2
CDR3nt: TGTGCCAGCAGCTCGTCCGGGACTAGCCCCTACAATGAGCAGTTCTTC
CDR3aa: CASSSSGTSPYNEQFF

j_gene: TRBJ2-6
v_gene: TRBV9
len: 13
abundance: .
d_gene: .
CDR3nt: TGTGCCAGCAGCGTACCCGGGGCCAACGTCCTGACTTTC
CDR3aa: CASSVPGANVLTF

j_gene: TRBJ2-1
v_gene: TRBV27
len: 14
abundance: .
d_gene: .
CDR3nt: TGTGCCAGCAGTTTGGCGTTGAGGTTCCATGAGCAGTTCTTC
CDR3aa: CASSLALRFHEQFF

j_gene: TRBJ1-3
v_gene: TRBV5-1
len: 15
abundance: .
d_gene: .
CDR3nt: TGCGCCAGCAGCTTGAACAGCTTCTCTGGAAACACCATATATTTT
CDR3aa: CASSLNSFSGNTIYF

j_gene: TRBJ2-3
v_gene: TRBV5-1
len: 15
abundance: .
d_gene: .
CDR3nt: TGCGCCAGCAGCTTTTTTGAGGATAACACAGATACGCAGTATTTT
CDR3aa: CASSFFEDNTDTQYF

j_gene: TRBJ2-3
v_gene: TRBV27
len: 11
abundance: .
d_gene: .
CDR3nt: TGTGCCAGCGGTTTTTTAGATACGCAGTATTTT
CDR3aa: CASGFLDTQYF